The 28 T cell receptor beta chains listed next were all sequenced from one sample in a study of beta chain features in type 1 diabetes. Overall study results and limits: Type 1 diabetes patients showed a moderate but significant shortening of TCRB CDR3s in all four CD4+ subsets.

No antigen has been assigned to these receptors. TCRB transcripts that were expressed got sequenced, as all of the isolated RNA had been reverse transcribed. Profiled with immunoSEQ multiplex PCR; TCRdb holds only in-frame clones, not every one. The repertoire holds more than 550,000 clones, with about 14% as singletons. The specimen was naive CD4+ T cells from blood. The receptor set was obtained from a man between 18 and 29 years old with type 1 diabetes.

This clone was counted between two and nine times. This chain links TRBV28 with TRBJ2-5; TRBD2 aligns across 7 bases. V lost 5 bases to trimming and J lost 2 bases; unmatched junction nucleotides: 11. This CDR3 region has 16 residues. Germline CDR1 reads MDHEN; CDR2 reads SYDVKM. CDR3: CASSRGSGTIQETQYF. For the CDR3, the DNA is TGTGCCAGCAGTAGGGGCTCGGGGACTATTCAAGAGACCCAGTACTTC.

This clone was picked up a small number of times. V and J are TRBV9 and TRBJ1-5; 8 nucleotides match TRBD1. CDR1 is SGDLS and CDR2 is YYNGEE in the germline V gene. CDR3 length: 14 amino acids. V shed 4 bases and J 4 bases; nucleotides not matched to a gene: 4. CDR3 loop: CASSYGTGNQPQHF. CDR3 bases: TGTGCCAGCAGCTACGGGACAGGTAATCAGCCCCAGCATTTT.

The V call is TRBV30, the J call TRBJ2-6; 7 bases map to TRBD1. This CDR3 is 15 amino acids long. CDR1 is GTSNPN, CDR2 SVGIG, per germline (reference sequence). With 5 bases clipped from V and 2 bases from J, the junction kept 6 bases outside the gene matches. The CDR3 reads CAWSLGGAGANVLTF. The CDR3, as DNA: TGTGCCTGGTCGTTAGGGGGCGCTGGGGCCAACGTCCTGACTTTC.

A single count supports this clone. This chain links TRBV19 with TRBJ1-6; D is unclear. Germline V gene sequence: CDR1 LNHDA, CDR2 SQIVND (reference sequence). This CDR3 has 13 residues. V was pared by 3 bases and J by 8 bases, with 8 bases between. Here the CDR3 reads CASSIGQYSPLHF. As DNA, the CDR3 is TGTGCCAGTAGTATTGGGCAGTATTCACCCCTCCACTTT.

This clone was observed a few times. The CDR3 region is CASSRTSGASSYNEQFF. For the CDR3, the DNA is TGTGCCAGCAGCCGCACTAGCGGAGCCTCCTCCTACAATGAGCAGTTCTTC. The chain carries TRBV9 and TRBJ2-1; TRBD2 matches at 8 bases. The J segment lost 0 bases and the V segment lost 4 bases, leaving 9 bases of the junction unmatched. The CDR3 contains 17 residues. The germline gives CDR1 SGDLS, CDR2 YYNGEE. The full variable domain, its missing parts supplied by reference TRBV9 and TRBJ2-1, is DSGVTQTPKHLITATGQRVTLRCSPRSGDLSVYWYQQSLDQGLQFLIQYYNGEERAKGNILERFSAQQFPDLHSELNLSSLELGDSALYFCASSRTSGASSYNEQFFGPGTRLTVL.

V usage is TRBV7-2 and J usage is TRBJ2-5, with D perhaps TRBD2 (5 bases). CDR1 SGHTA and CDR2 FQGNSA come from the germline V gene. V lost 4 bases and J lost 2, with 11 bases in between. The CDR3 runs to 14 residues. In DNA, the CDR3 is TGTGCCAGCAGCTCCCGGACTCAACAAGAGACCCAGTACTTC. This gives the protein CASSSRTQQETQYF.

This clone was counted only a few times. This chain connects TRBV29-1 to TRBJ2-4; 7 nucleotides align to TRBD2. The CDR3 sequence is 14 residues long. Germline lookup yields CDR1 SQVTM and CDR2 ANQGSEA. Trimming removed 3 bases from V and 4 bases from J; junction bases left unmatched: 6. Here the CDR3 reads CSVDWGGGKNIQYF. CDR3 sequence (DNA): TGCAGCGTTGATTGGGGGGGTGGAAAAAACATTCAGTACTTC.

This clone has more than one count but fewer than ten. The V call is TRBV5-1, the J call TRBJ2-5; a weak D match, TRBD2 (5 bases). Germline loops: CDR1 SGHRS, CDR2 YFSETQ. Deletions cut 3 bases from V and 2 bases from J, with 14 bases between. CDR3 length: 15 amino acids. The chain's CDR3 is CASSSPRQRQETQYF. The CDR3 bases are TGCGCCAGCAGCTCCCCCCGCCAGCGGCAAGAGACCCAGTACTTC.

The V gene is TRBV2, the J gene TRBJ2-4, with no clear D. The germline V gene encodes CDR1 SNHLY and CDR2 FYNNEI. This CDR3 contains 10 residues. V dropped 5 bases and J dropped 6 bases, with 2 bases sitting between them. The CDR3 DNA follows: TGTGCCAGCAGTTCAAACATTCAGTACTTC. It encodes CASSSNIQYF.

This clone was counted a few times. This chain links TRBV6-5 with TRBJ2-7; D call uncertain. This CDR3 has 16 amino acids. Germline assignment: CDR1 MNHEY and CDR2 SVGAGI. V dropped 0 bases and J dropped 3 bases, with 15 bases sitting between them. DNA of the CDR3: TGTGCCAGCAGTTACTCGATTTCCCGCAGGAACTACGAGCAGTACTTC. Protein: CASSYSISRRNYEQYF.

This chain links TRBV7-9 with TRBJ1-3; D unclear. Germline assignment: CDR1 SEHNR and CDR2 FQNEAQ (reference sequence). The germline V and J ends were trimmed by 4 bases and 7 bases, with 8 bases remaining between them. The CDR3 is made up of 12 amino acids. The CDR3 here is CASSSHTNTIYF. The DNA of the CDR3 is TGTGCCAGCAGCTCCCATACGAACACCATATATTTT.

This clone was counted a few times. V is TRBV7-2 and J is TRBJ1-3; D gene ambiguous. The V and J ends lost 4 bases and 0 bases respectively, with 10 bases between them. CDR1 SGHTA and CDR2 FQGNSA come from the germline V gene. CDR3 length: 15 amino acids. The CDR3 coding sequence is TGTGCCAGCAGCTCCCCCGGCAGCTCTGGAAACACCATATATTTT. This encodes CASSSPGSSGNTIYF.

This CDR3 reads CSVPSPPGNLYGYTF. DNA of the CDR3: TGCAGCGTTCCCTCCCCCCCAGGGAACCTCTATGGCTACACCTTC. The chain recombines TRBV29-1 with TRBJ1-2, with a possible D match to TRBD1 (5 bases). CDR3 length: 15 amino acids. Per germline, CDR1 SQVTM and CDR2 ANQGSEA. V dropped 5 bases and J dropped 4 bases, with 20 bases sitting between them.

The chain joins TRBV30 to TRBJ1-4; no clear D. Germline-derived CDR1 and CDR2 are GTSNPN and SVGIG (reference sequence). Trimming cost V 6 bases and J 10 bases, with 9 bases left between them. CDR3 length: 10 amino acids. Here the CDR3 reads CACSQGKLFF. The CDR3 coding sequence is TGTGCCTGCTCCCAAGGAAAACTGTTTTTT.

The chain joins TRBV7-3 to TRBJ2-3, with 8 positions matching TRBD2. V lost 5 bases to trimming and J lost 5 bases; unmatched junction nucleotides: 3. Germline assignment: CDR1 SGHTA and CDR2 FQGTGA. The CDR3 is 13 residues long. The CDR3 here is CASSLTSGDTQYF. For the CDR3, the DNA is TGTGCCAGCAGCCTTACTAGCGGAGATACGCAGTATTTT.

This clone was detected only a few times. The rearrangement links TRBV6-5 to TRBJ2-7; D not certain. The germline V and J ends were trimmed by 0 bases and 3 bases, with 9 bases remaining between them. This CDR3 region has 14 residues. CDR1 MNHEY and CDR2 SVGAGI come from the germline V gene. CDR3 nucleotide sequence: TGTGCCAGCAGTTACTCGGAATGGCTCTACGAGCAGTACTTC. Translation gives CASSYSEWLYEQYF.

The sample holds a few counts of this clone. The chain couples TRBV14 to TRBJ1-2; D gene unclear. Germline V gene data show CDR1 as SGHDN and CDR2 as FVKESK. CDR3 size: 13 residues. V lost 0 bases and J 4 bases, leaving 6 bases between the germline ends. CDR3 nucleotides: TGTGCCAGCAGCCAAGAGGGGATCTATGGCTACACCTTC. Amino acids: CASSQEGIYGYTF. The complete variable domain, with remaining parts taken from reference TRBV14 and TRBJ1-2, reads EAGVTQFPSHSVIEKGQTVTLRCDPISGHDNLYWYRRVMGKEIKFLLHFVKESKQDESGMPNNRFLAERTGGTYSTLKVQPAELEDSGVYFCASSQEGIYGYTFGSGTRLTVV.

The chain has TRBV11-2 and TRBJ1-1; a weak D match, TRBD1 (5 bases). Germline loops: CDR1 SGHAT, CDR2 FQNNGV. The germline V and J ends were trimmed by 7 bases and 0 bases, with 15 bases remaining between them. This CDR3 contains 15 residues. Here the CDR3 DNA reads TGTGCCAGCAAGGTGGGGCGGCAGGTGAACACTGAAGCTTTCTTT. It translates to CASKVGRQVNTEAFF.

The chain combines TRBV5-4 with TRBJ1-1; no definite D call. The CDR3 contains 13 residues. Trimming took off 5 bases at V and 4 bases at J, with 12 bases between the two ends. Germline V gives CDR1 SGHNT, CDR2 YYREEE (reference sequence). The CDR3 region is CASSKAGPTEAFF. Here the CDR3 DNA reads TGTGCCAGCAGTAAGGCCGGGCCCACTGAAGCTTTCTTT.

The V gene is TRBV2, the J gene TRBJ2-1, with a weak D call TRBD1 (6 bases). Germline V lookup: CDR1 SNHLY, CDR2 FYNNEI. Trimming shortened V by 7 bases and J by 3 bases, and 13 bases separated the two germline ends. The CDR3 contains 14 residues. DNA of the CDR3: TGTGCCAGCAATCCCGACAGGAGCTACAATGAGCAGTTCTTC. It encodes CASNPDRSYNEQFF. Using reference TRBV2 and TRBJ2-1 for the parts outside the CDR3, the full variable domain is EPEVTQTPSHQVTQMGQEVILRCVPISNHLYFYWYRQILGQKVEFLVSFYNNEISEKSEIFDDQFSVERPDGSNFTLKIRSTKLEDSAMYFCASNPDRSYNEQFFGPGTRLTVL.

CDR3 residues: CAISESKETQYF. CDR3 sequence (DNA): TGTGCCATCAGTGAGTCGAAGGAGACCCAGTACTTC. The V gene is TRBV10-3, the J gene TRBJ2-5; D is uncertain. The V end was cut by 0 bases, the J end by 5 bases, with 4 bases between. Per germline, CDR1 ENHRY and CDR2 SYGVKD. The CDR3 consists of 12 residues.

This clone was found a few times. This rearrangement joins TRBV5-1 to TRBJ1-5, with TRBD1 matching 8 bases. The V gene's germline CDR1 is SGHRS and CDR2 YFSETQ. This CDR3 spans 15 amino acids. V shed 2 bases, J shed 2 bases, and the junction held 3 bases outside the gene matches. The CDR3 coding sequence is TGCGCCAGCAGCTTCTCGACAGGGGGCAATCAGCCCCAGCATTTT. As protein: CASSFSTGGNQPQHF. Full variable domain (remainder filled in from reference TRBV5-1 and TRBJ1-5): KAGVTQTPRYLIKTRGQQVTLSCSPISGHRSVSWYQQTPGQGLQFLFEYFSETQRNKGNFPGRFSGRQFSNSRSEMNVSTLELGDSALYLCASSFSTGGNQPQHFGDGTRLSIL.

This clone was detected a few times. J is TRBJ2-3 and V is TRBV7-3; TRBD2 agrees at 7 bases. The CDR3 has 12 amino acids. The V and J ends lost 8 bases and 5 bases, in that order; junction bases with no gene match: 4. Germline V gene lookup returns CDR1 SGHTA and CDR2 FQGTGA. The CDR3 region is CASGRAGDTQYF. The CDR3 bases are TGTGCCAGCGGGAGGGCCGGAGATACGCAGTATTTT.

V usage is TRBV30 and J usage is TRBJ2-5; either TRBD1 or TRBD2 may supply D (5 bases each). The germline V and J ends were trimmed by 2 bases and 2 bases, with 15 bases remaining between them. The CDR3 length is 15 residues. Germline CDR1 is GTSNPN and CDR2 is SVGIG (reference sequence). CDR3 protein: CAWSTTGTLQETQYF. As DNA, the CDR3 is TGTGCCTGGAGTACCACCGGGACCCTTCAAGAGACCCAGTACTTC.

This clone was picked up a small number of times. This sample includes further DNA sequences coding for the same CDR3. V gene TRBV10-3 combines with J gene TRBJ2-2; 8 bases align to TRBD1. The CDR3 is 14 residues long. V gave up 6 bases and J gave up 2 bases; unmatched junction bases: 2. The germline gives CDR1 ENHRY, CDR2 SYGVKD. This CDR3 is CAIRGTGNTGELFF. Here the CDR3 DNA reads TGTGCCATCAGGGGGACAGGAAACACCGGGGAGCTGTTTTTT.

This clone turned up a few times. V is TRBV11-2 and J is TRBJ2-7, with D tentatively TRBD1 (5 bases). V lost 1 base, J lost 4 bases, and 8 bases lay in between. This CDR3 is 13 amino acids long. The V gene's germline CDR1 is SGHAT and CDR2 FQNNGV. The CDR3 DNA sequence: TGTGCCAGCAGCTTAGCAAGGGGTTACGAGCAGTACTTC. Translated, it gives CASSLARGYEQYF.

CDR3 in amino acids: CASSSVRLSGNTIYF. The CDR3 DNA follows: TGTGCCAGCAGTTCCGTTAGACTCTCTGGAAACACCATATATTTT. The chain joins TRBV28 to TRBJ1-3; no clear D. The germline V gene has CDR1 MDHEN and CDR2 SYDVKM. The CDR3 is 15 amino acids. Trimming pared 4 bases from V and 0 bases from J, leaving 10 bases between.

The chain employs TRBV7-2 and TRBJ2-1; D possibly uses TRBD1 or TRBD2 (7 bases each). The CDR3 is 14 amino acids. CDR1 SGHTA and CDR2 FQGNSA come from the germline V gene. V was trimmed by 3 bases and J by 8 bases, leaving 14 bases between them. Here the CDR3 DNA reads TGTGCCAGCAGCTTGGCAGGGGGGGTCGATGAGCAGTTCTTC. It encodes CASSLAGGVDEQFF.